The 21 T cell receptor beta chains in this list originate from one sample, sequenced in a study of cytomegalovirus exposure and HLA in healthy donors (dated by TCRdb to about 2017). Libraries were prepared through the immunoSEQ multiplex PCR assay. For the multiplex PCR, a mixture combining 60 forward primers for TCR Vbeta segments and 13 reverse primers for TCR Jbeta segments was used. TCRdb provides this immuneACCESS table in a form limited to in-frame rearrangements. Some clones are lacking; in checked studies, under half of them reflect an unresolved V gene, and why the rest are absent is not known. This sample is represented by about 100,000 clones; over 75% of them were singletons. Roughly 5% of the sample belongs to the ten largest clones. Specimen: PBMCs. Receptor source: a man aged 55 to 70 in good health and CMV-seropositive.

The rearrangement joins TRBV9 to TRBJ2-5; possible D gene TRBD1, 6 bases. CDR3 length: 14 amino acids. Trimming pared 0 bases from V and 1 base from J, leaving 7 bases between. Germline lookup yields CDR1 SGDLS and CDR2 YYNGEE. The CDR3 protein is CASSVGTVQETQYF. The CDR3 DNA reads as TGTGCCAGCAGCGTAGGGACAGTCCAAGAGACCCAGTACTTC.

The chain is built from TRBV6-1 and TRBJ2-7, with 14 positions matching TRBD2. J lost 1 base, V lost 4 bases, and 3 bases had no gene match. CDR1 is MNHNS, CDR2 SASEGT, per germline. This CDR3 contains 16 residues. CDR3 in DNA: TGTGCCAGCAGTGGGACTAGCGGGGGGCAGTCCTACGAGCAGTACTTC. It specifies CASSGTSGGQSYEQYF.

CDR3 nucleotide sequence: TGTGCCAGCAGCGCACAGGGGGTAGGAGAAAAACTGTTTTTT. It translates to CASSAQGVGEKLFF. The chain combines TRBV9 with TRBJ1-4, with 8 bases that match TRBD1. Germline V gene data show CDR1 as SGDLS and CDR2 as YYNGEE. Losses at the gene ends were 3 bases for V and 8 bases for J; bases not matched to a gene: 6. CDR3 size: 14 residues.

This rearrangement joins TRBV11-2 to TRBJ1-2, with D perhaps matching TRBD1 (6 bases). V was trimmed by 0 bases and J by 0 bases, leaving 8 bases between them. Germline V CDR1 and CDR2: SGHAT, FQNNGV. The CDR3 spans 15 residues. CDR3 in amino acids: CASSLEGGSNYGYTF. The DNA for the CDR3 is TGTGCCAGCAGCTTAGAAGGGGGATCTAACTATGGCTACACCTTC.

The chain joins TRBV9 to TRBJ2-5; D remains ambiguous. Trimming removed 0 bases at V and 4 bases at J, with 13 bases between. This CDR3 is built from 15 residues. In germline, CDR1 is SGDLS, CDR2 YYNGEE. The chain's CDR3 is CASSVVSVVGETQYF. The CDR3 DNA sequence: TGTGCCAGCAGCGTAGTGTCTGTTGTCGGAGAGACCCAGTACTTC.

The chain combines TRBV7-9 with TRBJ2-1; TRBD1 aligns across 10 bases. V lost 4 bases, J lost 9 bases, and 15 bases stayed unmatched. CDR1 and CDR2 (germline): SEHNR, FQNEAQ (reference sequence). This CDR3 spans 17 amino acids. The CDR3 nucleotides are TGTGCCAGCAGCTCCCCCCCGGCAGACAGGGGGCAGGGTGAGCAGTTCTTC. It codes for CASSSPPADRGQGEQFF.

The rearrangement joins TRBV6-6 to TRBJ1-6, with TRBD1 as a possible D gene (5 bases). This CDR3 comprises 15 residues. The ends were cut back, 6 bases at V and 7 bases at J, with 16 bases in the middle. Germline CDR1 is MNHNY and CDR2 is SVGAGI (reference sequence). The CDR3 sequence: CASRVESGSNSPLHF. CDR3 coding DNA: TGTGCCAGCAGAGTGGAGTCAGGGTCCAATTCACCCCTCCACTTT.

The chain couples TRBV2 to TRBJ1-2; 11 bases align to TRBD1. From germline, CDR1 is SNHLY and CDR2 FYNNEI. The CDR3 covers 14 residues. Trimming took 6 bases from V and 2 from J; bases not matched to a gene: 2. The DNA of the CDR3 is TGTGCCAGCAGGGGACAGGGGGGGAACTATGGCTACACCTTC. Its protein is CASRGQGGNYGYTF.

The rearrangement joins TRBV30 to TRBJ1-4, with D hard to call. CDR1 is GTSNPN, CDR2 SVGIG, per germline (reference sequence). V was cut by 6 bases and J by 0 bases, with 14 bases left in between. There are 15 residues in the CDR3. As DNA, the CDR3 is TGTGCCTGCATCCGACTCGCGGCAACTAATGAAAAACTGTTTTTT. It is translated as CACIRLAATNEKLFF.

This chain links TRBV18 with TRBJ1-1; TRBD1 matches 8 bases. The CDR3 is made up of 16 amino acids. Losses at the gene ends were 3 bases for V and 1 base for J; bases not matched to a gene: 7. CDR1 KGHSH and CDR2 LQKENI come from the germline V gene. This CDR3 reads CASSPKAGGQNTEAFF. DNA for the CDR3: TGTGCCAGCTCACCGAAGGCAGGGGGCCAGAACACTGAAGCTTTCTTT. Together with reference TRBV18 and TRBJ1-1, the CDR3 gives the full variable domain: NAGVMQNPRHLVRRRGQEARLRCSPMKGHSHVYWYRQLPEEGLKFMVYLQKENIIDESGMPKERFSAEFPKEGPSILRIQQVVRGDSAAYFCASSPKAGGQNTEAFFGQGTRLTVV.

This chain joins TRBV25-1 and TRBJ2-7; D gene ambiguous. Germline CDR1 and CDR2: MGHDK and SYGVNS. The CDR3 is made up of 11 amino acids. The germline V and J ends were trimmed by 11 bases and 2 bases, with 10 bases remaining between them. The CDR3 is CAVNAPYEQYF. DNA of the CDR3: TGTGCCGTAAACGCGCCCTACGAGCAGTACTTC.

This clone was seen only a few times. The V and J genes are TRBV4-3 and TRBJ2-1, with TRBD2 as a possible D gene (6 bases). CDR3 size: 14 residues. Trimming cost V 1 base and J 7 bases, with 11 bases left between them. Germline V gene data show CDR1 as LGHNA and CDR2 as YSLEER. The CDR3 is CASSQGTKKNEQFF. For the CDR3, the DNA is TGCGCCAGCAGCCAAGGGACTAAGAAAAATGAGCAGTTCTTC.

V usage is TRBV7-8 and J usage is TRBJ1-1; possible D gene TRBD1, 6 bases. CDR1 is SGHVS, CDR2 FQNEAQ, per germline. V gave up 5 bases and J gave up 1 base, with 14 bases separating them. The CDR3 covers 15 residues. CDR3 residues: CASSPLGGANTEAFF. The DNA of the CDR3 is TGTGCCAGCAGCCCCCTGGGGGGGGCGAACACTGAAGCTTTCTTT.

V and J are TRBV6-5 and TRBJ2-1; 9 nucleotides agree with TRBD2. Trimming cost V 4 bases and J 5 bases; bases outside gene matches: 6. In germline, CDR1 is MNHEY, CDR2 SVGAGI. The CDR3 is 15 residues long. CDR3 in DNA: TGTGCCAGCAGTTCTACGTTAGCGGGGGACAATGAGCAGTTCTTC. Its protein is CASSSTLAGDNEQFF.

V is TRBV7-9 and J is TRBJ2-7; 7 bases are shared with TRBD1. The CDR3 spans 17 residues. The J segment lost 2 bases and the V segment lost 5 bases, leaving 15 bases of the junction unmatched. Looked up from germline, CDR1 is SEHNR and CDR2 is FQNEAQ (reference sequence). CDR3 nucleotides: TGTGCCAGCAGCAACTTCGGGGACAGACTAAGCGCCTACGAGCAGTACTTC. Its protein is CASSNFGDRLSAYEQYF.

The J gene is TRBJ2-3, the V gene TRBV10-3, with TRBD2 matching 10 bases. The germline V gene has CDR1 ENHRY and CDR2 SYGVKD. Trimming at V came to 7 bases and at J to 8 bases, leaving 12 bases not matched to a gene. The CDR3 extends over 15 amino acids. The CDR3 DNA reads TGTGCCATCATTAGCGGGGGGCCCGGCGGGGGTACGCAGTATTTT. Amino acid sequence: CAIISGGPGGGTQYF.

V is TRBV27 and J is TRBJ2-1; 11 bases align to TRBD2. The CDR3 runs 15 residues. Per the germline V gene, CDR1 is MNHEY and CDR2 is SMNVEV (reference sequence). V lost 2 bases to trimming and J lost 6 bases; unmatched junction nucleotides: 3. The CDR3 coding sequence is TGTGCCAGCAGTTTACATAGCGGGGGGGGCAATGAGCAGTTCTTC. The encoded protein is CASSLHSGGGNEQFF.

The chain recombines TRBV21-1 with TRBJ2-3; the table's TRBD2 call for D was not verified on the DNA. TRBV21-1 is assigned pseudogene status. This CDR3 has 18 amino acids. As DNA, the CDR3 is TGTGCCAGCAGCAAACAAATCCTAGCGGGGGCCAGCCCGGATACGCAGTATTTT. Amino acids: CASSKQILAGASPDTQYF.

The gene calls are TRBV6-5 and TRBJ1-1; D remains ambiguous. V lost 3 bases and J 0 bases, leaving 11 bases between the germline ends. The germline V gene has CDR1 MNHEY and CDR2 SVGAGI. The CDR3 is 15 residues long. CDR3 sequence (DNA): TGTGCCAGCAGTTATCAGGCTCTCATGAACACTGAAGCTTTCTTT. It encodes CASSYQALMNTEAFF.

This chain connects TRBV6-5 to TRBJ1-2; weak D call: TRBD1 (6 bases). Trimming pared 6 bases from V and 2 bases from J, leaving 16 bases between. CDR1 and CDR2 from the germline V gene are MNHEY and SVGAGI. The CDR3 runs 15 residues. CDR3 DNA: TGTGCCAGCAGCCGGGGACAACGTGGGAACTATGGCTACACCTTC. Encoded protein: CASSRGQRGNYGYTF.

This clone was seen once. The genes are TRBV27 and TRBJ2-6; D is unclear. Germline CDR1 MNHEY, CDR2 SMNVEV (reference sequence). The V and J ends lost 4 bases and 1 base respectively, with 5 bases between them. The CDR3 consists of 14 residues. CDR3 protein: CASSSSSGANVLTF. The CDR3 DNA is TGTGCCAGCAGTTCCTCGTCTGGGGCCAACGTCCTGACTTTC.